This record covers a single T cell receptor (beta chain). This sample is part of a study of cytomegalovirus exposure and HLA in healthy donors. Overall study: Of roughly 400 genotyped donors, about 81% grouped in the Caucasian-associated ancestry cluster.

The CDR3 totals 15 residues. Trimming left V 9 bases short and J 4 bases short, with 21 bases between. The germline gives CDR1 MNHEY, CDR2 SVGAGI. Primers: 60 Vbeta forward and 13 Jbeta reverse. TCRdb keeps only in-frame clones here, not all; method: immunoSEQ multiplex PCR. The data hold over 90,000 clones, with 70% to 80% observed a single time. Donors showed nominal health when sampled, although they likely had unrecorded immune exposures. Specimen: PBMCs. The clonotype was recovered from a male donor in good health and CMV-seropositive. V gene TRBV6-5 combines with J gene TRBJ1-2; a weak D match, TRBD1 (6 bases). This CDR3 reads CASSRFGGQGYGYTF. DNA for the CDR3: TGTGCCAGTTCTCGCTTCGGGGGGCAAGGCTATGGCTACACCTTC.